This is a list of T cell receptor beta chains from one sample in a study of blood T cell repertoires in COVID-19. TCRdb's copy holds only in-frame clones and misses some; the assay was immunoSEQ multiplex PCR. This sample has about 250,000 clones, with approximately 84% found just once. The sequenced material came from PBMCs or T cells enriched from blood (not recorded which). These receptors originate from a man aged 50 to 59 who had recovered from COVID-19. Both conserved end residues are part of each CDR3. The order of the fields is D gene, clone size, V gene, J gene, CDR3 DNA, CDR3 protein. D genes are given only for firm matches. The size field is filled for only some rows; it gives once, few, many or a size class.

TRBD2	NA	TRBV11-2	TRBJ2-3	TGTGCCAGCAGCCTAGCGGGAGGCCCTTTCGATACGCAGTATTTT	CASSLAGGPFDTQYF
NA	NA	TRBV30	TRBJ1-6	TGTGCCTGGACTAAAACTGGTTCACCCCTCCACTTT	CAWTKTGSPLHF
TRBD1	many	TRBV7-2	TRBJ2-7	TGTGCCAGCAGCTACACAGACAGGGGAACCCACGAGCAGTACTTC	CASSYTDRGTHEQYF
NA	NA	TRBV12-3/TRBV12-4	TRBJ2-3	TGTGCCAGCAGTCTAATTGGCACAGATACGCAGTATTTT	CASSLIGTDTQYF
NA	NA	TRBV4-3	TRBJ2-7	TGCGCCAGCAGCCAAGCTCGGCAGGGGAACTACGAGCAGTACTTC	CASSQARQGNYEQYF
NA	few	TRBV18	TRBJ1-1	TGTGCCAGCTCACTTCGGGGTTACCATCCCGAGGACACTGAAGCTTTCTTT	CASSLRGYHPEDTEAFF
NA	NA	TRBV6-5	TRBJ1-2	TGTGCCAGCAGGGGGACTCCTGGGCTCTATGGCTACACCTTC	CASRGTPGLYGYTF
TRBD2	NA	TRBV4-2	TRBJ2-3	TGTGCCAGCAGCCAAAGGCCCCCTGGGACTAGCGGGAGTTTGGATACGCAGTATTTT	CASSQRPPGTSGSLDTQYF
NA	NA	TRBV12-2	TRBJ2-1	TGTGCAAGTCGCTTAGCGACCAGAGCGGGGGAGAGGGATGAGCAGTTCTTC	CASRLATRAGERDEQFF
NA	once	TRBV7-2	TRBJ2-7	TGTGCCAGCAGCCCCCGGGGGGGACAGGGCACCCCCTACGAGCAGTACTTC	CASSPRGGQGTPYEQYF
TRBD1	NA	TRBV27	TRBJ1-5	TGTGCCAGCAGTTCTTTCGGGACAGTAAATCAGCCCCAGCATTTT	CASSSFGTVNQPQHF
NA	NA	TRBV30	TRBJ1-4	TGTGCCTGGAGTTCGGGGTCTGAAAAACTGTTTTTT	CAWSSGSEKLFF
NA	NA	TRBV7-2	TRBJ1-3	TGTGCCAGCAGCCCTGACTGGGGCCTGCAGAACACCATATATTTT	CASSPDWGLQNTIYF
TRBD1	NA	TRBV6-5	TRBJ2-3	TGTGCCAGCAGTTTGGGACAGGGGGTCACAGATACGCAGTATTTT	CASSLGQGVTDTQYF
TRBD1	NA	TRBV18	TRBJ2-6	TGTGCCAGCTCACCATCCGGTCAGGGGGCTGGGGCCAACGTCCTGACTTTC	CASSPSGQGAGANVLTF
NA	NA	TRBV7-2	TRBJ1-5	TGTGCCAGCGCCCGGGGGAATAGCAATCAGCCCCAGCATTTT	CASARGNSNQPQHF
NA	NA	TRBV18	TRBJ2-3	TGTGCCAGCTCACCGCATCCGGGAGTAAATGAGCAGTATTTT	CASSPHPGVNEQYF
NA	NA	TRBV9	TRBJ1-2	TGTGCCAGCAGTAAAGGGACTTTTAACTATGGCTACACCTTC	CASSKGTFNYGYTF
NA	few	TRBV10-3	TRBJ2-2	TGTGCCATCATGGCCACCGGGGAGCTGTTTTTT	CAIMATGELFF
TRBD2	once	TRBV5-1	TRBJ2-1	TGCGCCAGCAGCAGTAGCGGGCCACGAGGTAATGAGCAGTTCTTC	CASSSSGPRGNEQFF
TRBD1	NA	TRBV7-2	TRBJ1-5	TGTGCCAGCAGCTTAGATGGGACAGGAGGGATGAGGCCCCAGCATTTT	CASSLDGTGGMRPQHF
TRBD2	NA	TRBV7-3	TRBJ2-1	TGTGCCAGCAGCATGACTAGCGGCGAGCAGTTCTTC	CASSMTSGEQFF
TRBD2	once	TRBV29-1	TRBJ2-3	TGCAGCGCCACGGGGGGTGGCACAGATACGCAGTATTTT	CSATGGGTDTQYF
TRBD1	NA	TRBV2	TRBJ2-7	TGTGCCAGCAGGTGGGGACAGGGAACCTACGAGCAGTACTTC	CASRWGQGTYEQYF
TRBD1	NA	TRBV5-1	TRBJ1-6	TGCGCCAGCAGCTTGCTACCGACAGGGGAAGGAAATTCACCCCTCCACTTT	CASSLLPTGEGNSPLHF
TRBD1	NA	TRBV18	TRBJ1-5	TGTGCCAGCTCACCAAACCAGGGGGCGCGGAATCAGCCCCAGCATTTT	CASSPNQGARNQPQHF
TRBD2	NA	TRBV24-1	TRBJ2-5	TGTGCCACCACCCATGATTCTGGGACTAGCGGGAGGGGGGGGAGTAGTCACTCAGAGACCCAGTACTTC	CATTHDSGTSGRGGSSHSETQYF
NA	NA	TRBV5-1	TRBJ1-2	TGCGCCAGCAGCCCAACCCTCGGGAACTATGGCTACACCTTC	CASSPTLGNYGYTF
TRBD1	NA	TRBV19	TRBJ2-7	TGTGCCAGTAGTTCTCCCGACAGGGCCCCCTACGAGCAGTACTTC	CASSSPDRAPYEQYF